This T cell receptor beta chain originates from a study of T cell responses to AZD1222 COVID-19 vaccine. For this clone: Antigen specificity is unknown.

This CDR3 comprises 13 residues. CDR1 and CDR2 (germline): SGHNT, YENEEA. V lost 3 bases to trimming and J lost 3 bases, with 8 bases between them. TCRdb keeps only in-frame clones here, not all; method: immunoSEQ multiplex PCR. Of tens of thousands of clones in the sample, roughly nine tenths are singletons; the top ten hold around a sixth. Broader study findings: Donors were chiefly white British, with a greater number of females, and clonal diversity was perhaps underestimated. The span of vaccine-associated CD4 TCRs extended across spike, with dominance at 160-218 and 743-854.

The chain has TRBV11-3 and TRBJ1-1, with a possible D match to TRBD1 (5 bases). The sequence was obtained from an adult in good health. Source: peripheral blood, taken on day 0 of AZD1222 vaccination. The CDR3 is CASSFDRYTEAFF. DNA for the CDR3: TGTGCCAGCAGCTTTGACAGATACACTGAAGCTTTCTTT. The full variable domain, completed using reference TRBV11-3 and TRBJ1-1, is EAGVVQSPRYKIIEKKQPVAFWCNPISGHNTLYWYLQNLGQGPELLIRYENEEAVDDSQLPKDRFSAERLKGVDSTLKIQPAELGDSAVYLCASSFDRYTEAFFGQGTRLTVV.